This T cell receptor beta chain was recorded in a study of blood T cell repertoires in COVID-19 (dated by TCRdb to the early 2020s). Regarding the research as a whole: Samples covering the acute and convalescent phases of COVID-19 were provided by collaborators in the United States, Italy and Spain. The prospective study material was composed of cDNA or gDNA derived from T cells, B-cell-depleted T cells, or PBMCs. The dataset comprised deeply sampled blood TCRbeta repertoires from subjects exposed to, actively infected with, or recovered from COVID-19. The repertoires were made available in a free public database intended to serve as a resource for research on the immune response to SARS-CoV-2. Samples came from the ongoing ImmuneRACE study (first 160 participants) plus 1,254 subjects from 6 global collaborators. The sample metadata nearly always contained a de-identified subject ID, COVID-19 status, age in years and sex. Where available, HLA class I and class II types were taken from metadata supplied by the sample provider and were not determined by assay-based typing.

At one collaborating source in Seattle, patients were enrolled during active infection and were followed longitudinally through the course of disease. The collaborating institutions used their own protocols to collect whole blood in K2EDTA tubes. For TCRbeta analysis, collaborator samples were shipped as frozen whole blood, as isolated PBMCs, or as DNA extracted from either sample type. Overall results and qualifications from the work: How much clinical and demographic metadata was included differed by source and by participant, and the metadata was provided uncurated.

TCRbeta CDR3 regions were amplified from genomic DNA using the immunoSEQ Assay, a bias-controlled multiplex PCR. For the original study's pipeline: The number of nucleated cells in each sample was estimated by amplification of reference gene primers within the assay. To quantify the absolute abundance of each unique TCRbeta CDR3 rearrangement, sequence reads were collapsed and filtered. For each sample, productive Simpson clonality was calculated as the square root of Simpson's diversity index across productive rearrangements. TCRdb holds this immuneACCESS table with in-frame rearrangements only. Some clones are missing; in checked studies, unresolved V genes explain under half, and the rest has no known cause. The V and J calls and clone size are taken from that table; D and trimming were inferred from the DNA. This sample has approximately 390,000 clones in its table, and about 87% of those were observed once. The ten largest make up under 3% of the sample.

With respect to this clone: Which antigen it targets is not known. Base qualities are not recorded, but no much larger clone differs from it by a single base.

Sequenced sample: peripheral blood. This clonotype was obtained from a woman aged 60-75 years with COVID-19, enrolled during active disease.

The sequenced DNA: TGTGCCAGCAGCACCTCAGGGACTCTCTATAATTCACCCCTCCACTTT. It codes for CASSTSGTLYNSPLHF. The chain joins TRBV3-1 (or the pseudogene TRBV3-2) to TRBJ1-6; TRBD1 might be the D gene, on 5 matching bases. The CDR3 sequence holds 16 residues, the cysteine and phenylalanine included. This entry keeps only the CDR3 DNA: 48 bases, framed from base 1. V was cut back by 5 bases and J by 3 bases, leaving a gap of 14 bases between them. For CDR1 and CDR2, the germline V gene (reference sequence) lists LGHDT and YNNKEL.